This T cell receptor (beta chain) was captured by sequencing in a study of blood T cell repertoires in COVID-19. Whole-study context: Some COVID-19 samples were acute and others convalescent; all came from the United States, Italy and Spain. PBMCs, B-cell-depleted T cells, or T cells provided the cDNA or gDNA that made up the material.

Per the study methods: By means of reference gene primer amplification, nucleated cell counts were estimated. Sequenced by immunoSEQ multiplex PCR; TCRdb stores in-frame clones only, minus some. V, J and clone size are taken as reported in that table, and D and trimming were inferred from the DNA itself. In the table there are roughly 86,000 clones, about 89% of which are singletons. Sequencing was done on a sample of peripheral blood. This sequence was found in a man in his forties or fifties with active or convalescent COVID-19.

DNA of the CDR3: TGTGCCAGCAGTGCCTCGAACAGGGCGCAAGAGACCCAGTACTTC. Its translation: CASSASNRAQETQYF. The rearrangement uses TRBV27 and TRBJ2-5; the D gene is possibly TRBD1 (6 bases). In germline, CDR1 is MNHEY, CDR2 SMNVEV (reference sequence). The V and J ends lost 5 bases and 2 bases respectively, with 15 bases between them. CDR3 length equals 15 residues.